This T cell receptor (beta chain) was observed in a study of human T cells and chemical hapten exposure. Findings and caveats of the study: Unchanged with DPC sensitization were TCRs above 1 in 1000 frequency.

Comment on this clonotype: The antigen remains undetermined.

In the original analysis: Sample TCR totals centred on a median of around 96,000, ranging 23,224 to 690,600. TCRdb re-called the 5' RACE reads through MiXCR, storing one row per CDR3 protein. The V and J calls here are based on TCRdb, not the publication. The sample lists 110,000 or so distinct CDR3 sequences; 19% were seen once. This CDR3 contains 13 residues. The J segment lost 10 bases and the V segment lost 0 bases, leaving 6 bases of the junction unmatched. Germline CDR1 and CDR2: DFQATT and SNEGSKA (reference sequence). Total RNA was extracted from unfractionated whole blood. The TCR sequence derives from a human donor in good health. The chain uses TRBV20-1 and TRBJ2-4; TRBD1 agrees at 7 bases. The CDR3 region has the DNA TGCAGTGCTAGAGAGGACAGGCCCGGTATTCAGTACTTC. Its translation: CSAREDRPGIQYF.